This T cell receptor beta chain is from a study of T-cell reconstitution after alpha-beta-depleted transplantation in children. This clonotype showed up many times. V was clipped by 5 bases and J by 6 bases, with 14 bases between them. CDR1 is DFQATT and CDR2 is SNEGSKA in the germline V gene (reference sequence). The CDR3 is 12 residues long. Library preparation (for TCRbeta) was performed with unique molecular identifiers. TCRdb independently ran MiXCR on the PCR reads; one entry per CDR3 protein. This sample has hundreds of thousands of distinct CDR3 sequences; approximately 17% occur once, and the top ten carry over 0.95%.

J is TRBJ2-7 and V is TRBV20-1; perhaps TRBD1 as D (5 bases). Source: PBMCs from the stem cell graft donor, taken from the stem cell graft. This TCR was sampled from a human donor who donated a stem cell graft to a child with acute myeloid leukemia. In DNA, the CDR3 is TGCAGTGCTCAGGGCCCCGTGAGCGAGCAGTACTTC. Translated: CSAQGPVSEQYF.